This T cell receptor (beta chain) comes out of a study of regulatory T cells in long-lasting Graves disease. V was clipped by 3 bases and J by 5 bases; unmatched bases: 7. Germline CDR1 is SGHTA and CDR2 is FQGTGA. This CDR3 is built from 15 residues. This clonotype was seen repeatedly, ten times or more. Time point defined: persistent/refractory GD, antithyroid drugs over 5 years with positive TRAb. PBMCs were the source of the RNA used for TCR sequencing. Researchers made TCR beta libraries by using iRepertoire HTBI primers and running Arm-PCR on CDR3 regions. TCRdb re-called the multiplex PCR reads with MiXCR, one entry per CDR3 protein. In the table there are 600,000 to 850,000 distinct CDR3 sequences, around 30% of which are singletons.

The specimen comprised peripheral blood mononuclear cells (PBMCs), sampled when the disease was refractory, from a patient treated with antithyroid drugs. This TCR came from a female donor with Graves disease. The chain combines TRBV7-3 with TRBJ1-1; 9 positions match TRBD1. CDR3 coding DNA: TGTGCCAGCAGCTTGGGGACAGGGCGAACTACTGAAGCTTTCTTT. Protein: CASSLGTGRTTEAFF.